The rows below give T cell receptor beta chains drawn from one sample of a study of OX40 agonist ivuxolimab in advanced cancers. This table comes from immunoSEQ multiplex PCR, and its TCRdb copy is limited to in-frame clones, with some not included. The table has under 100,000 clones, just under 95% seen once. Material: CD4+ or CD8+ T cells sorted from blood, obtained in a trial of the OX40 agonist ivuxolimab. All receptors derive from an adult with an advanced solid tumor such as melanoma, head and neck, liver or kidney cancer. The CDR3 runs from the conserved cysteine through the conserved F or W. The D gene is left open where the match is weak. Size values are once, few and many counts, or a class for expanded clones, and some rows have none.

V gene,D gene,J gene,clone size,CDR3 protein,CDR3 DNA
TRBV10-1,TRBD1,TRBJ2-7,once,CASSESWDSASRQYF,TGCGCCAGCAGTGAGTCGTGGGACAGTGCTTCGCGGCAGTACTTC
TRBV18,.,TRBJ2-1,.,CASSARSGGVYNEQFF,TGTGCCAGCTCAGCCCGATCCGGGGGCGTCTACAATGAGCAGTTCTTC
TRBV7-9,.,TRBJ2-3,once,CASHTQGDTQYF,TGTGCCAGCCATACTCAAGGAGATACGCAGTATTTT
TRBV13,.,TRBJ1-3,.,CASRLGNTIYF,TGTGCCAGCAGACTGGGAAACACCATATATTTT
TRBV5-4,.,TRBJ2-3,once,CASSPHTDTQYF,TGTGCCAGCAGCCCGCACACAGATACGCAGTATTTT
TRBV7-8,TRBD1,TRBJ2-7,.,CASSETGQGYEQYF,TGTGCCAGCAGCGAAACCGGACAGGGCTACGAGCAGTACTTC
TRBV9,TRBD1,TRBJ2-6,.,CASSTDQGAGANVLTF,TGTGCCAGCAGCACTGACCAGGGGGCTGGGGCCAACGTCCTGACTTTC
TRBV7-9,.,TRBJ2-5,.,CASSSMESETQYF,TGTGCCAGCAGCTCGATGGAGTCAGAGACCCAGTACTTC
TRBV4-2,.,TRBJ2-3,.,CASSQDRGEVQDTQYF,TGTGCCAGCAGCCAAGATCGGGGCGAGGTTCAGGATACGCAGTATTTT
TRBV5-1,.,TRBJ1-1,once,CASSLRWGGNTEAFF,TGCGCCAGCAGCTTGAGATGGGGAGGGAACACTGAAGCTTTCTTT
TRBV18,TRBD1,TRBJ1-2,.,CASSPPGGAYYGYTF,TGTGCCAGCTCACCCCCAGGGGGGGCTTACTATGGCTACACCTTC
TRBV6-5,.,TRBJ2-7,.,CASSYSTEGYEQYF,TGTGCCAGCAGTTACTCGACAGAGGGGTACGAGCAGTACTTC
TRBV29-1,.,TRBJ1-2,.,CSATQGDYGYTF,TGCAGCGCCACACAGGGCGACTATGGCTACACCTTC
TRBV7-9,.,TRBJ1-2,.,CASSLGVVEGGYTF,TGTGCCAGCAGCTTAGGCGTAGTGGAGGGTGGCTACACCTTC
TRBV30,.,TRBJ1-1,.,CAWIGTDMNTEAFF,TGTGCCTGGATCGGAACGGATATGAACACTGAAGCTTTCTTT
TRBV21-1,.,TRBJ2-7,.,CASSKLAGGPREQYF,TGTGCCAGCAGCAAACTTGCGGGGGGGCCTCGCGAGCAGTACTTC
TRBV6-1,TRBD1,TRBJ1-2,.,CASSPGQGLFGYTF,TGTGCCAGCAGTCCCGGACAGGGACTCTTCGGCTACACCTTC
TRBV7-8,TRBD1,TRBJ1-1,.,CASSSTPRTGHTEAFF,TGTGCCAGCAGCTCAACCCCCCGGACAGGGCACACTGAAGCTTTCTTT
TRBV5-1,TRBD2,TRBJ2-3,.,CASSLGIAGASDTQYF,TGCGCCAGCAGCTTGGGTATAGCGGGAGCCTCAGATACGCAGTATTTT
TRBV19,.,TRBJ1-5,.,CASEQGADQPQHF,TGTGCCAGCGAACAGGGAGCGGATCAGCCCCAGCATTTT
TRBV19,.,TRBJ1-3,.,CASTLGGSGNTIYF,TGTGCCAGTACCCTGGGGGGCTCTGGAAACACCATATATTTT
TRBV5-4,.,TRBJ2-1,.,CASSFLKGAGYNEQFF,TGTGCCAGCAGCTTTTTAAAGGGAGCTGGATACAATGAGCAGTTCTTC
TRBV14,TRBD1,TRBJ1-1,few,CASSQPGGGTEAFF,TGTGCCAGCAGCCAACCAGGGGGCGGAACTGAAGCTTTCTTT
TRBV18,.,TRBJ2-7,.,CASSPDGGSYEQYF,TGTGCCAGCTCACCCGATGGGGGATCCTACGAGCAGTACTTC
TRBV11-2,.,TRBJ1-2,.,CASSLVRGLGGYTF,TGTGCCAGCAGCTTGGTCCGGGGGTTAGGTGGCTACACCTTC
TRBV7-7,TRBD2,TRBJ2-3,.,CASSPGTNTDTQYF,TGTGCTAGCAGCCCCGGGACTAACACAGATACGCAGTATTTT
TRBV7-6,TRBD2,TRBJ2-7,.,CASSLGTSATYEQYF,TGTGCCAGCAGCTTAGGGACTAGCGCGACCTACGAGCAGTACTTC
TRBV11-2,TRBD2,TRBJ2-1,.,CASSLSSGGNNEQFF,TGTGCCAGCAGCCTTTCTAGCGGGGGAAACAATGAGCAGTTCTTC
TRBV2,.,TRBJ1-2,.,CASPDTRNYGYTF,TGTGCCAGCCCGGATACCAGAAACTATGGCTACACCTTC
TRBV5-1,TRBD1,TRBJ2-7,medium-sized,CASAEGDRAYEQYF,TGCGCCAGCGCCGAGGGGGACAGGGCCTACGAGCAGTACTTC
TRBV21-1,.,TRBJ2-7,.,CASSATSGAYYEQYF,TGTGCCAGCAGCGCAACTAGCGGGGCTTACTACGAGCAGTACTTC
TRBV6-5,TRBD2,TRBJ2-1,.,CASSQTSGEYNEQFF,TGTGCCAGCAGTCAGACTAGCGGAGAGTACAATGAGCAGTTCTTC
TRBV20-1,.,TRBJ2-5,.,CGVHRETQYF,TGCGGGGTGCACCGAGAGACCCAGTACTTC
TRBV5-1,TRBD1,TRBJ2-7,.,CASSWGTAYEQYF,TGCGCCAGCAGCTGGGGGACAGCATACGAGCAGTACTTC
TRBV4-2,TRBD1,TRBJ1-2,.,CASNQETGGFNRVYTF,TGTGCCAGCAACCAAGAAACAGGGGGATTTAATCGCGTCTACACCTTC
TRBV30,TRBD1,TRBJ1-2,.,CAWHRGRGYTF,TGTGCCTGGCACAGGGGTAGAGGCTACACCTTC
TRBV6-6,.,TRBJ1-1,few,CASSYSENTEAFF,TGTGCCAGCAGTTACTCCGAGAACACTGAAGCTTTCTTT
TRBV6-5,TRBD2,TRBJ2-2,.,CASSLAVTNTGELFF,TGTGCCAGCAGTCTAGCGGTCACGAACACCGGGGAGCTGTTTTTT
TRBV6-5,TRBD1,TRBJ1-4,once,CASRNRGLTNEKLFF,TGTGCCAGCAGAAACAGGGGGCTAACTAATGAAAAACTGTTTTTT
TRBV19,TRBD2,TRBJ2-7,.,CASRASGRDPSSYEQYF,TGTGCCAGTAGGGCTAGCGGGAGGGACCCGTCCAGCTACGAGCAGTACTTC
TRBV2,.,TRBJ1-5,.,CASSQWGKRYSNQPQHF,TGTGCCAGCAGTCAATGGGGCAAAAGGTATAGCAATCAGCCCCAGCATTTT
TRBV10-3,.,TRBJ1-1,once,CAISVRGENTEAFF,TGTGCCATCAGTGTCAGAGGGGAGAACACTGAAGCTTTCTTT
TRBV7-3,TRBD2,TRBJ2-1,once,CASSLNLAGGEQFF,TGTGCCAGCAGCTTAAATCTAGCGGGAGGTGAGCAGTTCTTC
TRBV5-1,TRBD2,TRBJ2-5,.,CASNRLAGMETQYF,TGCGCCAGCAATAGACTAGCGGGTATGGAGACCCAGTACTTC
TRBV11-3,.,TRBJ1-2,.,CASSFFQGSYGYTF,TGTGCCAGCAGCTTTTTTCAGGGGTCTTATGGCTACACCTTC
TRBV11-2,TRBD1,TRBJ1-6,.,CASSLGPGQKNSPLHF,TGTGCCAGCAGCTTGGGACCGGGACAGAAGAATTCACCCCTCCACTTT
TRBV15,.,TRBJ1-1,.,CATSRAGGMNTEAFF,TGTGCCACCAGCAGAGCCGGTGGAATGAACACTGAAGCTTTCTTT
TRBV30,TRBD1,TRBJ2-2,.,CAWRRDRGSTGELFF,TGTGCCTGGAGGAGGGACAGGGGGAGCACCGGGGAGCTGTTTTTT
TRBV11-2,.,TRBJ2-5,.,CASSLSETQYF,TGTGCCAGCAGCTTATCAGAGACCCAGTACTTC
TRBV5-4,.,TRBJ2-3,.,CASSSLSTDTQYF,TGTGCCAGCAGCTCTCTAAGCACAGATACGCAGTATTTT
TRBV5-1,TRBD2,TRBJ2-1,.,CASGRPSGKNVNEQFF,TGCGCCAGTGGAAGGCCTAGCGGAAAGAACGTAAATGAGCAGTTCTTC
TRBV19,.,TRBJ2-3,.,CASRGTFVADTQYF,TGTGCCAGTAGGGGAACCTTCGTTGCAGATACGCAGTATTTT